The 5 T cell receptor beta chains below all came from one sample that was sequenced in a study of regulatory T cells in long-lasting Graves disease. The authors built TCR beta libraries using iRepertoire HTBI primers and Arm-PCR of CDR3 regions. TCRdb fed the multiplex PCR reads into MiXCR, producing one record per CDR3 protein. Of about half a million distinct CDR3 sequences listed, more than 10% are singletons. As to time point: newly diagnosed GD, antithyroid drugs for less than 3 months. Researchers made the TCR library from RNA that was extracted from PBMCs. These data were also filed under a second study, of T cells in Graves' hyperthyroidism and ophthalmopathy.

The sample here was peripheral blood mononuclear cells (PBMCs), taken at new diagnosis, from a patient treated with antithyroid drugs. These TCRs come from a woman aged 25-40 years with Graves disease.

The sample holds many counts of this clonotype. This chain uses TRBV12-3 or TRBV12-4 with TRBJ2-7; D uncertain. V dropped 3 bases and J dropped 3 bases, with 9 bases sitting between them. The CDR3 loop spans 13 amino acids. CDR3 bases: TGTGCCAGCAGTTTTTTTGGTCACTACGAGCAGTACTTC. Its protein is CASSFFGHYEQYF.

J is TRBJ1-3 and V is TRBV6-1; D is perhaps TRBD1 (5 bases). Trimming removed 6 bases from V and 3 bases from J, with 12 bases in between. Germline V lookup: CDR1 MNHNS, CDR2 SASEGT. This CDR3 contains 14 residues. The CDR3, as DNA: TGTGCCAGCAGGAGGGACCGTGGTGGAAACACCATATATTTT. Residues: CASRRDRGGNTIYF.

The CDR3 sequence: CASSIGWSADTQYF. Written as DNA, the CDR3 is TGTGCCAGTAGTATTGGTTGGTCAGCAGATACGCAGTATTTT. The J gene is TRBJ2-3, the V gene TRBV19, with D uncertain. The V end was cut by 3 bases, the J end by 4 bases, with 11 bases between. The CDR3 extends over 14 amino acids. Germline loops: CDR1 LNHDA, CDR2 SQIVND (reference sequence).

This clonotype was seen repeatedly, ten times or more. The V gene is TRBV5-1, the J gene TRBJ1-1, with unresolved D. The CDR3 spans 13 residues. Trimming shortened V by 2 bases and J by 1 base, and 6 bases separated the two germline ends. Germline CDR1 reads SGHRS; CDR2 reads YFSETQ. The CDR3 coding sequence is TGCGCCAGCAGCTTCGCTGAGAACACTGAAGCTTTCTTT. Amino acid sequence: CASSFAENTEAFF.

CDR3: CASSTFRGQVQETQYF. In DNA form, the CDR3 reads TGTGCCAGTAGCACCTTTCGGGGACAGGTCCAAGAGACCCAGTACTTC. The chain recombines TRBV19 with TRBJ2-5; 8 bases align to TRBD1. The V and J ends lost 6 bases and 1 base, in that order; junction bases with no gene match: 10. This CDR3 comprises 16 residues. Germline V gives CDR1 LNHDA, CDR2 SQIVND (reference sequence).